One and the same sample provided the 3 T cell receptor beta chains below, sequenced in a study of B cell selection in AIRE deficiency. Sorting defined conventional CD4 T cells as CD4+CD127+. Assay: immunoSEQ multiplex PCR; the TCRdb copy retains only in-frame clones and omits some. The sample has around 24,000 clones; about 95% are singletons. Sequenced input: CD4+CD127+ conventional T cells sorted from PBMCs. The receptors come from a human donor in good health.

The rearrangement links TRBV14 to TRBJ2-3; no definite D call. CDR1 and CDR2 (germline): SGHDN, FVKESK. This CDR3 has 13 residues. The V end lost 0 bases, the J end lost 6 bases, and 7 bases lay between the germline ends. The CDR3 region has the DNA TGTGCCAGCAGCCAAGATCTCGCCGATACGCAGTATTTT. Protein sequence: CASSQDLADTQYF. The full variable domain, its missing parts supplied by reference TRBV14 and TRBJ2-3, is EAGVTQFPSHSVIEKGQTVTLRCDPISGHDNLYWYRRVMGKEIKFLLHFVKESKQDESGMPNNRFLAERTGGTYSTLKVQPAELEDSGVYFCASSQDLADTQYFGPGTRLTVL.

The CDR3 DNA is TGTGCCAGCAGCTTATCCCCGGCTATGGTCGGAAACACCATATATTTT. It encodes CASSLSPAMVGNTIYF. This sequence joins TRBV7-3 and TRBJ1-3; D remains ambiguous. Trimming took off 2 bases at V and 4 bases at J, with 15 bases between the two ends. CDR1 and CDR2 from the germline V gene are SGHTA and FQGTGA. The CDR3 runs 16 residues.

V gene TRBV21-1 combines with J gene TRBJ1-2. TRBV21-1 is a pseudogene locus. The CDR3 covers 14 residues. Here the CDR3 reads CAEGSGDGNYGYTF. CDR3 nucleotides: TGTGCTGAAGGGTCCGGGGATGGTAACTATGGCTACACCTTC.